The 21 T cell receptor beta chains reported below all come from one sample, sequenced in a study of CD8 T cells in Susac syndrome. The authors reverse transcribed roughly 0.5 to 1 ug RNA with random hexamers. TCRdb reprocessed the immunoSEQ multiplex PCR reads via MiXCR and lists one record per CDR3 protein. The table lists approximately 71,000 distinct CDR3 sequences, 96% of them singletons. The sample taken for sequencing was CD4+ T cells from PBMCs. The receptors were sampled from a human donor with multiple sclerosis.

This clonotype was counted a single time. DNA of the CDR3: TGTGCCAGCAGTGACGGACAGGGGAGTAATTACGAGCAGTACTTC. Amino acids: CASSDGQGSNYEQYF. V usage is TRBV12-3 or TRBV12-4 and J usage is TRBJ2-7, with 9 bases identical to TRBD1. The CDR3 extends over 15 amino acids. Losses at the gene ends were 5 bases for V and 4 bases for J; bases not matched to a gene: 9.

The DNA for the CDR3 is TGTGCCAGCTGTACCAGGGGGCGAAACTACGAGCAGTACTTC. Its protein product is CASCTRGRNYEQYF. The V call is TRBV6-1, the J call TRBJ2-7; 8 positions match TRBD1. CDR3 size: 14 residues. Germline trimming cut 8 bases from V and 3 bases from J; bases unmatched to any gene: 9. CDR1 MNHNS and CDR2 SASEGT come from the germline V gene.

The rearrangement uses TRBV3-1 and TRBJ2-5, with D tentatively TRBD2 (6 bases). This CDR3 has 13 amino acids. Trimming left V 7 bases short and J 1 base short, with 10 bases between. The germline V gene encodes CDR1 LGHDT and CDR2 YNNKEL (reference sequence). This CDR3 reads CASTQGLQETQYF. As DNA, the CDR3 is TGTGCCAGCACCCAGGGACTCCAAGAGACCCAGTACTTC.

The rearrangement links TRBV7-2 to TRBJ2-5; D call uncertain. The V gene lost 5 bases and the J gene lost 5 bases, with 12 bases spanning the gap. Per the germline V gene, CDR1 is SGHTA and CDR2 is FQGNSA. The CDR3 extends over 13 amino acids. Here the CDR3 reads CASSPVLGETQYF. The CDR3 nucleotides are TGTGCCAGCAGCCCGGTCCTCGGGGAGACCCAGTACTTC.

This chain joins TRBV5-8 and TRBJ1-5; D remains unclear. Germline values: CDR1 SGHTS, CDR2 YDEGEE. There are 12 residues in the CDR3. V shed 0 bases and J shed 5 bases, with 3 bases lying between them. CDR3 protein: CASSLVDQPQHF. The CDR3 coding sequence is TGTGCCAGCAGCTTGGTAGATCAGCCCCAGCATTTT.

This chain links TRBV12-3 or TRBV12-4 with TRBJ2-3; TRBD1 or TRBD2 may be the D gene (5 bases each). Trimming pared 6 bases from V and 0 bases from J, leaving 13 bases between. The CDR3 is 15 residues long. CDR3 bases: TGTGCCAGCAGCACCGGGACGTCTAGCACAGATACGCAGTATTTT. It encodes CASSTGTSSTDTQYF.

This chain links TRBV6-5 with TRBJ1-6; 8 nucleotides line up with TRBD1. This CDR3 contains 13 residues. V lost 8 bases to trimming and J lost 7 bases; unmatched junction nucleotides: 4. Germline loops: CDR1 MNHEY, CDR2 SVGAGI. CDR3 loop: CASLQGENSPLHF. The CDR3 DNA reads TGTGCCAGCCTACAGGGGGAGAATTCACCCCTCCACTTT.

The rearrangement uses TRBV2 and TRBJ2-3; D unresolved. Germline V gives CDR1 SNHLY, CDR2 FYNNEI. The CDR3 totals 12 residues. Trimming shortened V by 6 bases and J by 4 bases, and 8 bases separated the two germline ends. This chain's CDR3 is CASRINSDTQYF. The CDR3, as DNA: TGTGCCAGCAGGATCAACTCAGATACGCAGTATTTT.

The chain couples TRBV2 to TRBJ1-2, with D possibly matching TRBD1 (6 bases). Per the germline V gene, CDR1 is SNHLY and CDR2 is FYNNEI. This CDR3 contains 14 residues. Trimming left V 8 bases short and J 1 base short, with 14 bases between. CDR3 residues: CASGKQGFNYGYTF. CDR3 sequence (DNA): TGTGCCAGCGGGAAACAGGGTTTTAACTATGGCTACACCTTC. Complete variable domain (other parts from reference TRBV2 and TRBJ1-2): EPEVTQTPSHQVTQMGQEVILRCVPISNHLYFYWYRQILGQKVEFLVSFYNNEISEKSEIFDDQFSVERPDGSNFTLKIRSTKLEDSAMYFCASGKQGFNYGYTFGSGTRLTVV.

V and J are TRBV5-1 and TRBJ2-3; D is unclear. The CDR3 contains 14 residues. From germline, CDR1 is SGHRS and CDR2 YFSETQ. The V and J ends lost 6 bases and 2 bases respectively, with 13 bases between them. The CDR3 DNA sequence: TGCGCCAGCAAATTGATACAGAACACAGATACGCAGTATTTT. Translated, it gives CASKLIQNTDTQYF.

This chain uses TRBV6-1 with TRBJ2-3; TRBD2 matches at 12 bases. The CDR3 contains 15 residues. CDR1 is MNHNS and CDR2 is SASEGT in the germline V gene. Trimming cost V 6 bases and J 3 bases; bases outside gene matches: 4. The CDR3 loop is CASRKLAGGTDTQYF. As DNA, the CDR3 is TGTGCCAGCAGAAAACTAGCGGGGGGTACAGATACGCAGTATTTT.

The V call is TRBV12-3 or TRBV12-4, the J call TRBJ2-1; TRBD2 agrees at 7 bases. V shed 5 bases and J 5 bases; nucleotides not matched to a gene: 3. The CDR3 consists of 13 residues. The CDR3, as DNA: TGTGCCAGCAGTAGCGGGGCCCACAATGAGCAGTTCTTC. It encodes CASSSGAHNEQFF.

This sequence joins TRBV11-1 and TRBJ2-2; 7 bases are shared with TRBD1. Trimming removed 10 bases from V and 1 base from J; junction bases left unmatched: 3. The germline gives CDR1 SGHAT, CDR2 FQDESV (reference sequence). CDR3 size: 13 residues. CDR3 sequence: CATQGVNTGELFF. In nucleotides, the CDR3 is TGTGCCACCCAGGGGGTGAACACCGGGGAGCTGTTTTTT.

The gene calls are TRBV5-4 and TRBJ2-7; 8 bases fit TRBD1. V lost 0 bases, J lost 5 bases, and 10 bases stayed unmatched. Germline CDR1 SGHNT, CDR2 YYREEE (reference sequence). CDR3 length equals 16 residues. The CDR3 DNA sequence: TGTGCCAGCAGCTTGGATTTGGCAGGGGGCTTGAACGAGCAGTACTTC. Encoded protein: CASSLDLAGGLNEQYF.

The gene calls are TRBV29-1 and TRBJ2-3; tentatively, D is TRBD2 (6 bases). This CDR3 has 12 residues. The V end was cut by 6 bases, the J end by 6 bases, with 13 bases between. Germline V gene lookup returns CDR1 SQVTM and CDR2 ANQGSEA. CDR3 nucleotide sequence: TGCAGCGTGGGCAGGGCGGGGGATACGCAGTATTTT. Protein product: CSVGRAGDTQYF.

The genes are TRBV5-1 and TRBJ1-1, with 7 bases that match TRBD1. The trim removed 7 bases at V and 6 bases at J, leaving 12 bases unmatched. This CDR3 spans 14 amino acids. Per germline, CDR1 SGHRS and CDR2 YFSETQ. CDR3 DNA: TGCGCCAGCCGAGCGCGAGGGGGCATCCCTGAAGCTTTCTTT. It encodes CASRARGGIPEAFF.

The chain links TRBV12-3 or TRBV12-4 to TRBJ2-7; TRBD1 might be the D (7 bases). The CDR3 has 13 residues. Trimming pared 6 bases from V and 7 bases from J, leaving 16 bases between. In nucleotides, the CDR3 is TGTGCCAGCAGCCGCGGGACAGATTTTGAGCAGTACTTC. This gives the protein CASSRGTDFEQYF.

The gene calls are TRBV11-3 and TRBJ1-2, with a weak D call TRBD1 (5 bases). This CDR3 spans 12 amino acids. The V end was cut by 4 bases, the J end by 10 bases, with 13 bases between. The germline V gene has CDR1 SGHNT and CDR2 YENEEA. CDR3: CASSSGQVIYTF. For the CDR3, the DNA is TGTGCCAGCAGCTCCGGACAAGTAATCTACACCTTC.

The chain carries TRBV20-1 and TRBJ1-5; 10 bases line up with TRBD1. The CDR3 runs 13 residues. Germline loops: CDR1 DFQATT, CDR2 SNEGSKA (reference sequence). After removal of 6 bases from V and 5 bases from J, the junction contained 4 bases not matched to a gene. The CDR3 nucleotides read TGCAGTGCGAATGACAGGGGGCATCAGCCCCAGCATTTT. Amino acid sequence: CSANDRGHQPQHF.

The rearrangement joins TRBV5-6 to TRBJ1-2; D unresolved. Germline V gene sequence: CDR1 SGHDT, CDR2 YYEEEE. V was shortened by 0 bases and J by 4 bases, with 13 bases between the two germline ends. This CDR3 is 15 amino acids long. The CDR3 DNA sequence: TGTGCCAGCAGCTTGGTTGGGCCAGAGAGCTATGGCTACACCTTC. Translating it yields CASSLVGPESYGYTF.

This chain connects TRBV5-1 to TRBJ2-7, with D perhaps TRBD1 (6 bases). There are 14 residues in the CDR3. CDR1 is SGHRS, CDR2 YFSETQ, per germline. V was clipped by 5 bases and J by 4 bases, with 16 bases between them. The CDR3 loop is CASRSHTGSYEQYF. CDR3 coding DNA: TGCGCCAGCAGATCCCATACAGGGTCTTACGAGCAGTACTTC.